The 32 T cell receptor beta chains given below trace back to one sample, sequenced in a study of blood T cell repertoires in COVID-19. Libraries were prepared by immunoSEQ multiplex PCR; TCRdb keeps only in-frame clonotypes and omits some of them. Altogether under 250,000 clones are present, about 85% being singletons, with the ten largest covering 3% to 3.5%. The specimen sequenced was peripheral blood. The receptors were sampled from a man between 18 and 29 years old with active or convalescent COVID-19.

This sequence joins TRBV7-9 and TRBJ2-2; D may be TRBD1 (5 bases). CDR1 is SEHNR, CDR2 FQNEAQ, per germline (reference sequence). V lost 2 bases and J 6 bases, leaving 13 bases between the germline ends. This CDR3 is built from 15 residues. As DNA, the CDR3 is TGTGCCAGCAGCTTACGGCAGGGCGCGGCCGGGGAGCTGTTTTTT. Its translation: CASSLRQGAAGELFF.

V usage is TRBV5-1 and J usage is TRBJ2-3; D is perhaps TRBD1 (6 bases). Trimming pared 6 bases from V and 0 bases from J, leaving 14 bases between. CDR1 and CDR2 (germline): SGHRS, YFSETQ. The length of the CDR3 is 15 residues. The CDR3 DNA follows: TGCGCCAGCACCCCACAGGGATCTAGCACAGATACGCAGTATTTT. Its translation: CASTPQGSSTDTQYF.

The rearrangement joins TRBV12-5 to TRBJ2-1, with unresolved D. Germline V gene sequence: CDR1 LGHNT, CDR2 FRNRAP. The V end was cut by 0 bases, the J end by 6 bases, with 18 bases between. CDR3 length: 17 amino acids. In DNA, the CDR3 is TGTGCTAGTGGTTTGGTACCCGGCGGAGTCAGACTCAATGAGCAGTTCTTC. It yields the protein CASGLVPGGVRLNEQFF.

This chain connects TRBV6-5 to TRBJ1-3; no definite D call. This CDR3 has 14 residues. V shed 5 bases and J shed 0 bases, with 8 bases lying between them. Germline CDR1 is MNHEY and CDR2 is SVGAGI. CDR3 sequence: CASSPSLSGNTIYF. CDR3 in DNA: TGTGCCAGCAGTCCCAGTCTCTCTGGAAACACCATATATTTT.

The rearrangement joins TRBV11-2 to TRBJ2-7, with 8 bases aligning to TRBD2. The germline CDR1 and CDR2 sequences are SGHAT and FQNNGV. CDR3 length: 15 amino acids. Losses at the gene ends were 3 bases for V and 2 bases for J; bases not matched to a gene: 6. As DNA, the CDR3 is TGTGCCAGCAGCTTTAGCACTAGCGGCACCTACGAGCAGTACTTC. This sequence encodes CASSFSTSGTYEQYF.

The rearrangement joins TRBV28 to TRBJ1-2, with D tentatively TRBD1 (5 bases). CDR3 length equals 13 residues. The ends were cut back, 4 bases at V and 8 bases at J, with 14 bases in the middle. Germline CDR1 is MDHEN and CDR2 is SYDVKM. CDR3: CASSSIPGGGYTF. The CDR3 DNA reads as TGTGCCAGCAGTTCCATACCCGGGGGAGGCTACACCTTC.

The genes are TRBV6-4 and TRBJ1-2, with D maybe TRBD1 (6 bases). The V end lost 6 bases, the J end lost 4 bases, and 15 bases lay between the germline ends. Germline V gene lookup returns CDR1 MRHNA and CDR2 SNTAGT. CDR3 length: 14 residues. In DNA, the CDR3 is TGTGCCAGCAGCCCCGATCAGACAGGCTATGGCTACACCTTC. Translated, it gives CASSPDQTGYGYTF.

This rearrangement joins TRBV4-1 to TRBJ1-2; a weak D match, TRBD1 (6 bases). Trimming stripped 0 bases from V and 4 bases from J, with 9 bases between. The germline CDR1 and CDR2 sequences are MGHRA and YSYEKL. This CDR3 region has 14 residues. CDR3 nucleotides: TGCGCCAGCAGCCAAGAAGGGGGGGGCTATGGCTACACCTTC. Amino acid sequence: CASSQEGGGYGYTF.

The V and J genes are TRBV5-3 and TRBJ1-4; unclear D gene. TRBV5-3 is reported as an ORF; its role is uncertain. This CDR3 contains 16 residues. V was pared by 0 bases and J by 0 bases, with 9 bases between. The CDR3 protein is CARSLAVSSTNEKLFF. As DNA, the CDR3 is TGTGCCAGAAGCTTGGCCGTGAGCTCAACTAATGAAAAACTGTTTTTT.

The DNA for the CDR3 is TGTGCCAGCAGTTTACAGGGTAGGGTACAGCCCCAGCATTTT. Translation gives CASSLQGRVQPQHF. The chain links TRBV28 to TRBJ1-5; D is perhaps TRBD1 (5 bases). Germline V gene sequence: CDR1 MDHEN, CDR2 SYDVKM. V lost 2 bases to trimming and J lost 7 bases, with 12 bases between them. This CDR3 is built from 14 residues.

The chain recombines TRBV18 with TRBJ1-1; possibly TRBD1 for D (5 bases). The germline gives CDR1 KGHSH, CDR2 LQKENI. This CDR3 spans 14 amino acids. V lost 4 bases and J 0 bases, leaving 9 bases between the germline ends. The DNA for the CDR3 is TGTGCCAGCTCACGGGGCAACATGAACACTGAAGCTTTCTTT. The encoded protein is CASSRGNMNTEAFF.

This clone appeared once. This sequence joins TRBV27 and TRBJ2-7; TRBD1 matches 7 bases. Losses at the gene ends were 1 base for V and 3 bases for J; bases not matched to a gene: 6. The germline CDR1 and CDR2 sequences are MNHEY and SMNVEV (reference sequence). This CDR3 spans 15 amino acids. The CDR3 DNA sequence: TGTGCCAGCAGTTTATTCCAGGGACAGCTCTACGAGCAGTACTTC. It translates to CASSLFQGQLYEQYF.

The rearrangement links TRBV7-2 to TRBJ1-1; 10 bases are shared with TRBD1. Germline V lookup: CDR1 SGHTA, CDR2 FQGNSA. This CDR3 comprises 14 residues. J gave up 4 bases and V 7 bases, and 6 bases lay outside the gene matches. The CDR3 region is CASKVTGGLTEAFF. Here the CDR3 DNA reads TGTGCCAGCAAGGTGACAGGGGGCCTCACTGAAGCTTTCTTT.

CDR3 amino acids: CASSSGTGYGETQYF. Written as DNA, the CDR3 is TGCGCCAGCAGCTCCGGGACAGGTTATGGGGAGACCCAGTACTTC. The V and J genes are TRBV5-1 and TRBJ2-5; TRBD1 matches 8 bases. The trim removed 3 bases at V and 5 bases at J, leaving 9 bases unmatched. The germline V gene has CDR1 SGHRS and CDR2 YFSETQ. This CDR3 is built from 15 residues.

This chain links TRBV3-1 (or the pseudogene TRBV3-2) with TRBJ2-3; a weak D match, TRBD1 (5 bases). From germline, CDR1 is LGHDT and CDR2 YNNKEL (reference sequence). With 0 bases removed from V and 8 bases from J, the gap between germline ends came to 9 bases. This CDR3 has 13 residues. CDR3 coding DNA: TGTGCCAGCAGCCAAGATTCAGGGTCTACGCAGTATTTT. Translated: CASSQDSGSTQYF.

The chain uses TRBV3-1 (or the pseudogene TRBV3-2) and TRBJ1-2; D might be TRBD1 (5 bases). Germline-derived CDR1 and CDR2 are LGHDT and YNNKEL (reference sequence). CDR3 length: 15 residues. Trimming shortened V by 2 bases and J by 8 bases, and 18 bases separated the two germline ends. The CDR3 region is CASSQLEGRSWGYTF. The DNA of the CDR3 is TGTGCCAGCAGCCAATTGGAGGGACGTTCGTGGGGCTACACCTTC.

V gene TRBV3-1 (or the pseudogene TRBV3-2) combines with J gene TRBJ2-1; the D gene is possibly TRBD2 (5 bases). CDR1 and CDR2 from the germline V gene are LGHDT and YNNKEL (reference sequence). This CDR3 spans 13 amino acids. The V gene lost 4 bases and the J gene lost 10 bases, with 14 bases spanning the gap. CDR3 loop: CASSPELDGEQFF. Here the CDR3 DNA reads TGTGCCAGCAGCCCCGAACTAGATGGGGAGCAGTTCTTC.

The chain joins TRBV7-8 to TRBJ1-6, with D possibly matching TRBD1 (5 bases). The ends were cut back, 1 base at V and 10 bases at J, with 14 bases in the middle. This CDR3 spans 15 amino acids. Looked up from germline, CDR1 is SGHVS and CDR2 is FQNEAQ. The CDR3 DNA follows: TGTGCCAGCAGCTTAGTTGGGGACTACGACTCACCCCTCCACTTT. Its translation: CASSLVGDYDSPLHF.

The genes are TRBV2 and TRBJ1-4; D might be TRBD1 (5 bases). V gave up 8 bases and J gave up 5 bases, with 21 bases separating them. The V gene's germline CDR1 is SNHLY and CDR2 FYNNEI. This CDR3 is built from 16 residues. The CDR3 spells CASGGILTESNEKLFF. The CDR3 DNA follows: TGTGCCAGCGGCGGCATCTTGACAGAATCAAATGAAAAACTGTTTTTT.

This chain connects TRBV12-3 or TRBV12-4 to TRBJ2-1; D remains unclear. This CDR3 spans 13 amino acids. Trimming removed 2 bases from V and 5 bases from J, with 7 bases in between. The CDR3 DNA reads as TGTGCCAGCAGTTTAAAACACGACAATGAGCAGTTCTTC. This sequence encodes CASSLKHDNEQFF.

V and J are TRBV5-4 and TRBJ1-1, with a weak D call TRBD1 (5 bases). CDR1 is SGHNT, CDR2 YYREEE, per germline (reference sequence). V lost 0 bases, J lost 0 bases, and 15 bases lay in between. The length of the CDR3 is 17 residues. The CDR3 DNA reads TGTGCCAGCAGCTTGGTGGGGGGAGGGGACCTGAACACTGAAGCTTTCTTT. Encoded protein: CASSLVGGGDLNTEAFF.

The chain has TRBV19 and TRBJ1-1, with TRBD1 matching over 10 bases. V lost 6 bases to trimming and J lost 4 bases; unmatched junction nucleotides: 5. The CDR3 consists of 14 residues. Germline loops: CDR1 LNHDA, CDR2 SQIVND (reference sequence). CDR3 amino acids: CASRGTGVGTEAFF. The CDR3 region has the DNA TGTGCCAGTAGGGGGACAGGGGTTGGCACTGAAGCTTTCTTT.

The CDR3 nucleotides are TGCGCCAGCAGCCTAGACCCTTCAGGCCCTACAGATACGCAGTATTTT. Translated: CASSLDPSGPTDTQYF. The chain combines TRBV4-3 with TRBJ2-3; D unclear. This CDR3 spans 16 amino acids. The germline gives CDR1 LGHNA, CDR2 YSLEER. The V gene lost 4 bases and the J gene lost 3 bases, with 17 bases spanning the gap.

The rearrangement links TRBV11-2 to TRBJ1-5; 7 bases are a match to TRBD1. This CDR3 comprises 15 residues. The germline V gene encodes CDR1 SGHAT and CDR2 FQNNGV. J lost 3 bases, V lost 3 bases, and 5 bases had no gene match. CDR3 sequence: CASSFGRGPNQPQHF. CDR3 nucleotides: TGTGCCAGCAGCTTCGGTAGGGGGCCCAATCAGCCCCAGCATTTT.

The rearrangement joins TRBV7-8 to TRBJ2-7; 7 bases are shared with TRBD1. The CDR3 runs to 18 residues. Looked up from germline, CDR1 is SGHVS and CDR2 is FQNEAQ. V lost 3 bases, J lost 3 bases, and 17 bases stayed unmatched. In DNA, the CDR3 is TGTGCCAGCAGCTTTATGGACAGGCCCCTAGGGGTAGTCTACGAGCAGTACTTC. Its protein is CASSFMDRPLGVVYEQYF. The whole variable domain, filled in from reference TRBV7-8 and TRBJ2-7, reads GAGVSQSPRYKVAKRGQDVALRCDPISGHVSLFWYQQALGQGPEFLTYFQNEAQLDKSGLPSDRFFAERPEGSVSTLKIQRTQQEDSAVYLCASSFMDRPLGVVYEQYFGPGTRLTVT.

This clone was recorded once. V and J are TRBV10-2 and TRBJ1-5, with a tentative D call TRBD1 (6 bases). Germline CDR1 and CDR2: WSHSY and SAAADI. The CDR3 is made up of 16 amino acids. The germline V and J ends were trimmed by 6 bases and 2 bases, with 17 bases remaining between them. CDR3 nucleotides: TGCGCCAGCAGCCCCGGGACACTCAGCCGCAATCAGCCCCAGCATTTT. Residues: CASSPGTLSRNQPQHF.

The gene calls are TRBV5-8 and TRBJ1-1, with 7 bases fitting TRBD1. Germline V CDR1 and CDR2: SGHTS, YDEGEE. The CDR3 length is 14 residues. V dropped 4 bases and J dropped 4; count of bases not matched to a gene: 7. The CDR3 protein is CASSMWDRGTEAFF. The CDR3, as DNA: TGTGCCAGCAGCATGTGGGACAGAGGCACTGAAGCTTTCTTT.

The chain is built from TRBV4-1 and TRBJ1-4; D is undetermined. CDR1 is MGHRA and CDR2 is YSYEKL in the germline V gene. Trimming took 1 base from V and 0 from J, leaving 15 bases between them. The CDR3 contains 18 residues. CDR3 region: CASSQGAQTPATNEKLFF. Here the CDR3 DNA reads TGCGCCAGCAGCCAAGGAGCTCAGACTCCCGCAACTAATGAAAAACTGTTTTTT.

The chain combines TRBV28 with TRBJ2-5; 8 positions match TRBD2. This CDR3 contains 14 residues. CDR1 MDHEN and CDR2 SYDVKM come from the germline V gene. Losses at the gene ends were 2 bases for V and 5 bases for J; bases not matched to a gene: 4. The CDR3 region has the DNA TGTGCCAGCAGTTTAAGGCGGGGGGAGGAGACCCAGTACTTC. Amino acid sequence: CASSLRRGEETQYF.

This chain joins TRBV4-3 and TRBJ1-2; TRBD1 matches 9 bases. Germline-derived CDR1 and CDR2 are LGHNA and YSLEER. This CDR3 has 15 amino acids. Trimming at V came to 0 bases and at J to 4 bases, leaving 3 bases not matched to a gene. DNA for the CDR3: TGCGCCAGCAGCCAAGACGAACAGGGGGCCTATGGCTACACCTTC. This encodes CASSQDEQGAYGYTF.

The genes are TRBV7-2 and TRBJ2-2, with 9 bases lining up with TRBD1. V lost 5 bases, J lost 1 base, and 5 bases stayed unmatched. The length of the CDR3 is 16 residues. Germline V gene lookup returns CDR1 SGHTA and CDR2 FQGNSA. The CDR3 loop reads CASSTQGARNTGELFF. For the CDR3, the DNA is TGTGCCAGCAGCACACAGGGGGCGAGGAACACCGGGGAGCTGTTTTTT. Full variable domain (missing parts from reference TRBV7-2 and TRBJ2-2): GAGVSQSPSNKVTEKGKDVELRCDPISGHTALYWYRQSLGQGLEFLIYFQGNSAPDKSGLPSDRFSAERTGGSVSTLTIQRTQQEDSAVYLCASSTQGARNTGELFFGEGSRLTVL.

The rearrangement joins TRBV7-9 to TRBJ2-5; the match to TRBD1 covers 7 bases. This CDR3 contains 17 residues. V was clipped by 1 base and J by 5 bases; unmatched bases: 13. Germline CDR1 reads SEHNR; CDR2 reads FQNEAQ (reference sequence). CDR3 sequence reads: CASSLVWADRLRETQYF. CDR3 DNA: TGTGCCAGCAGCTTAGTTTGGGCGGACAGGCTGAGGGAGACCCAGTACTTC. Supplemented by reference TRBV7-9 and TRBJ2-5, the full variable domain reads DTGVSQNPRHKITKRGQNVTFRCDPISEHNRLYWYRQTLGQGPEFLTYFQNEAQLEKSRLLSDRFSAERPKGSFSTLEIQRTEQGDSAMYLCASSLVWADRLRETQYFGPGTRLLVL.